These 10 T cell receptor beta chains share one sample of origin, sequenced in a study of blood T cell repertoires in COVID-19. Sequencing was performed with immunoSEQ multiplex PCR; in TCRdb, only in-frame clones are kept and a portion is missing. The table includes some 290,000 clones, approximately 82% detected once. Sequencing was carried out using peripheral blood. These receptors were obtained from a man aged 55 to 70 who had recovered from COVID-19.

V usage is TRBV11-2 and J usage is TRBJ2-7, with TRBD1 as a possible D gene (6 bases). Trimming stripped 1 base from V and 4 bases from J, with 11 bases between. Germline V gene data show CDR1 as SGHAT and CDR2 as FQNNGV. The CDR3 is made up of 14 amino acids. The chain's CDR3 is CASSLVPGVYEQYF. CDR3 bases: TGTGCCAGCAGCTTAGTCCCAGGGGTATACGAGCAGTACTTC.

The chain combines TRBV5-6 with TRBJ2-1; 9 bases are a match to TRBD1. Germline lookup yields CDR1 SGHDT and CDR2 YYEEEE. This CDR3 comprises 14 residues. V lost 5 bases to trimming and J lost 6 bases; unmatched junction nucleotides: 6. The CDR3 protein is CASRGTGRVNEQFF. CDR3 in DNA: TGTGCCAGCAGGGGGACAGGGCGGGTCAATGAGCAGTTCTTC.

Notes on this clone: Other DNA sequences from this sample encode an identical CDR3 as well. The CDR3, as DNA: TGTGCCTGGAGCGGAGATATGAACACTGAAGCTTTCTTT. Its protein is CAWSGDMNTEAFF. The rearrangement uses TRBV30 and TRBJ1-1; no reliable D call. CDR1 and CDR2 from the germline V gene are GTSNPN and SVGIG (reference sequence). The V and J ends lost 3 bases and 0 bases respectively, with 8 bases between them. The CDR3 spans 13 residues.

This clone appeared a single time. The chain uses TRBV5-5 and TRBJ2-5; weak D call: TRBD1 (5 bases). The CDR3 consists of 15 residues. V was trimmed by 2 bases and J by 3 bases, leaving 14 bases between them. CDR1 is SGHKS, CDR2 YYEKEE, per germline (reference sequence). The chain's CDR3 is CASSFQGAVKETQYF. CDR3 DNA: TGTGCCAGCAGCTTTCAGGGCGCAGTCAAAGAGACCCAGTACTTC.

This clone was observed a few times. The chain has TRBV21-1 and TRBJ1-5; the listed D gene, TRBD1, was not tested against the DNA. TRBV21-1 is reported as a pseudogene. The CDR3 is made up of 17 amino acids. CDR3 coding DNA: TGTGCCAGCAGCAAATGGTCTTCACAGGAGTTCAATCAGCCCCAGCATTTT. Translating gives CASSKWSSQEFNQPQHF.

The chain links TRBV6-1 to TRBJ2-2, with 10 bases that match TRBD2. The CDR3 totals 18 residues. Germline CDR1 is MNHNS and CDR2 is SASEGT. Trimming removed 4 bases from V and 0 bases from J; junction bases left unmatched: 8. Here the CDR3 DNA reads TGTGCCAGCAGTGGACTAGCGGGCCAATCCACGAACACCGGGGAGCTGTTTTTT. Its protein is CASSGLAGQSTNTGELFF.

This chain links TRBV11-3 with TRBJ1-5, with a possible D match to TRBD1 (6 bases). The V and J ends lost 4 bases and 2 bases respectively, with 24 bases between them. Germline V gene data show CDR1 as SGHNT and CDR2 as YENEEA. The CDR3 is 19 residues long. CDR3 sequence reads: CASSSIGVRGRTGNQPQHF. The CDR3 nucleotides are TGTGCCAGCAGCTCCATAGGGGTGCGGGGGCGAACGGGCAATCAGCCCCAGCATTTT.

For the CDR3, the DNA is TGTGCCAGCAGCCAAGATACTTTGAGAGAGACCCAGTACTTC. Residues: CASSQDTLRETQYF. The chain uses TRBV3-1 (or the pseudogene TRBV3-2) and TRBJ2-5, with D unclear. Germline V gives CDR1 LGHDT, CDR2 YNNKEL (reference sequence). The ends were cut back, 0 bases at V and 4 bases at J, with 9 bases in the middle. The CDR3 runs 14 residues.

The chain employs TRBV12-2 and TRBJ2-7; the table names TRBD2, a call not compared with the DNA. TRBV12-2 is classified as a pseudogene. The CDR3 runs 17 residues. CDR3 in amino acids: CASRFSGGTLSSYEQYF. The CDR3, as DNA: TGTGCAAGTCGCTTTTCTGGAGGCACACTGAGCTCCTACGAGCAGTACTTC.

The chain links TRBV6-5 to TRBJ1-6; D ambiguous. Germline V gives CDR1 MNHEY, CDR2 SVGAGI. Deletions cut 6 bases from V and 9 bases from J, with 12 bases between. CDR3 length: 13 amino acids. The CDR3 nucleotides read TGTGCCAGCAGCTTTCAAGGGAGTTCACCCCTCCACTTT. Translation: CASSFQGSSPLHF.